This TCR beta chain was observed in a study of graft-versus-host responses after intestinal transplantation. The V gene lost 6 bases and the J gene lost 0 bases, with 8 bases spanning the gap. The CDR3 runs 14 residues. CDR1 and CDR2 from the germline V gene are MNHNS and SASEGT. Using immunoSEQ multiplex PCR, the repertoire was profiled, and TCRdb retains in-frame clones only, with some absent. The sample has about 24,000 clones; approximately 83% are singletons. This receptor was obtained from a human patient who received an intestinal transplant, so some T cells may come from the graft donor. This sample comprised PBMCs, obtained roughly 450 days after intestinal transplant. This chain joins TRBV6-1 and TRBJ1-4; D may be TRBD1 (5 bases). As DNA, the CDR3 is TGTGCCAGCAGAGGGACTTCAACTAATGAAAAACTGTTTTTT. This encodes CASRGTSTNEKLFF.